This record concerns one T cell receptor beta chain sequence. Unmatched junction bases numbered 4, after V lost 6 bases and J lost 6 bases. The CDR3 contains 13 residues. This record comes from a study of blood T cell repertoires in COVID-19. Study as a whole: Italy, Spain and the United States were the sources of the convalescent and acute COVID-19 samples. From T cells, B-cell-depleted T cells, or PBMCs came the material, which was cDNA or gDNA.

Produced via immunoSEQ multiplex PCR; TCRdb's table is partial and in-frame only. The sample includes fewer than 150,000 clones, 70% to 90% seen only once; the top ten take about 11%. The source material was peripheral blood. The rearrangement joins TRBV12-3 or TRBV12-4 to TRBJ2-2; the match to TRBD1 covers 7 bases. The sequence was collected from a woman of 80 years or more with acute or convalescent COVID-19. The CDR3 loop is CASRPDRAGELFF. The CDR3 nucleotides are TGTGCCAGCAGACCTGACAGGGCCGGGGAGCTGTTTTTT.